Each of the 32 T cell receptor beta chains below was sequenced from the same sample in a study of low-dose radiotherapy and immunotherapy resistance in tumors. Time point noted: before trial treatment. Alpha- and beta-chain coverage of first-strand cDNA came from TRAV- and TRBV-specific primers. TCR amplification ran 20 PCR cycles using constant-region and V-primer adapter primers. One entry per CDR3 protein, called by TCRdb with MiXCR from the reads. The profile shows tens of thousands of distinct CDR3 sequences, 9.4% of them singletons. Sequenced material: PBMCs, taken before treatment. The receptors originated from a male donor with prostate cancer.

This clonotype has at least ten counts. The chain couples TRBV28 to TRBJ1-6; perhaps TRBD1 as D (6 bases). Trimming left V 6 bases short and J 9 bases short, with 15 bases between. The CDR3 consists of 14 residues. Germline V lookup: CDR1 MDHEN, CDR2 SYDVKM. The CDR3 reads CASSTGQRISPLHF. The CDR3 nucleotides are TGTGCCAGCAGCACCGGACAGAGGATTTCACCCCTCCACTTT.

Many counts were recorded for this clonotype. The V gene is TRBV7-2, the J gene TRBJ2-3, with 7 bases fitting TRBD2. CDR1 and CDR2 (germline): SGHTA, FQGNSA. V shed 5 bases and J 2 bases; nucleotides not matched to a gene: 7. CDR3 length: 15 residues. CDR3 nucleotides: TGTGCCAGCAGCACACAAGCGGGGCTCACAGATACGCAGTATTTT. It codes for CASSTQAGLTDTQYF. The variable domain in full, with the rest retrieved from reference TRBV7-2 and TRBJ2-3, is GAGVSQSPSNKVTEKGKDVELRCDPISGHTALYWYRQSLGQGLEFLIYFQGNSAPDKSGLPSDRFSAERTGGSVSTLTIQRTQQEDSAVYLCASSTQAGLTDTQYFGPGTRLTVL.

This clonotype was seen many times. The DNA of the CDR3 is TGTGCCAGCTCACCGGTAATAGCGGGGGCCTCCTACGAGCAGTACTTC. Amino acid sequence: CASSPVIAGASYEQYF. The rearrangement links TRBV18 to TRBJ2-7; 9 bases align to TRBD2. The CDR3 runs to 16 residues. Germline V gene data show CDR1 as KGHSH and CDR2 as LQKENI. The junction had 6 bases not matched to a gene; V was cut back by 3 bases and J by 0 bases.

Of note for this clonotype: This likely reflects a read error, since a far larger clone is one base away. J is TRBJ2-7 and V is TRBV5-6; no reliable D call. The CDR3 is 14 residues long. The V end was cut by 4 bases, the J end by 7 bases, with 18 bases between. From germline, CDR1 is SGHDT and CDR2 YYEEEE. CDR3 nucleotide sequence: TGTGCCAGCAGCCCTCTCCCTATCTACAATGAGCAGTACTTC. Translated: CASSPLPIYNEQYF.

This clonotype was observed many times. The CDR3 DNA sequence: TGTGCCATCAGTAGCGGGATTAGCACAGATACGCAGTATTTT. Protein sequence: CAISSGISTDTQYF. The rearrangement joins TRBV10-3 to TRBJ2-3; TRBD2 matches 7 bases. Germline values: CDR1 ENHRY, CDR2 SYGVKD. With V trimmed by 5 bases and J by 0 bases, 2 bases remained unmatched. The CDR3 consists of 14 residues.

This clonotype was counted many times. The chain employs TRBV24-1 and TRBJ2-1, with 14 nucleotides matching TRBD2. With 4 bases clipped from V and 1 base from J, the junction kept 2 bases outside the gene matches. Germline V gene data show CDR1 as KGHDR and CDR2 as SFDVKD. The CDR3 covers 17 residues. The CDR3 region is CATSDRTSGRSYNEQFF. Here the CDR3 DNA reads TGTGCCACCAGTGACCGGACTAGCGGGAGGTCCTACAATGAGCAGTTCTTC.

This clonotype was recorded many times. This sequence joins TRBV23-1 and TRBJ2-1; the match to TRBD2 covers 8 bases. TRBV23-1 falls under the ORF class, with uncertain function. This CDR3 is 14 amino acids long. The ends lost 7 bases at V and 5 bases at J; junction bases unmatched: 7. CDR3: CASNSLAGHNEQFF. CDR3 bases: TGCGCCAGCAATAGTCTAGCGGGCCACAATGAGCAGTTCTTC.

The sample holds a few counts of this clonotype. The chain links TRBV28 to TRBJ2-7; 7 positions match TRBD2. The V segment lost 5 bases and the J segment 3 bases; nucleotides outside the gene matches: 7. This CDR3 comprises 14 residues. Germline assignment: CDR1 MDHEN and CDR2 SYDVKM. Here the CDR3 DNA reads TGTGCCAGCAGTCGTGGGACTAAATTCTACGAGCAGTACTTC. It specifies CASSRGTKFYEQYF.

This clonotype was seen many times. The V call is TRBV7-3, the J call TRBJ2-7, with D perhaps matching TRBD1 or TRBD2 (5 bases each). Germline assignment: CDR1 SGHTA and CDR2 FQGTGA. V gave up 1 base and J gave up 5 bases, with 9 bases separating them. The CDR3 runs to 13 residues. CDR3 protein: CASSLRGSDEQYF. In DNA form, the CDR3 reads TGTGCCAGCAGCTTAAGGGGGTCTGACGAGCAGTACTTC. The variable domain in full, with the rest retrieved from reference TRBV7-3 and TRBJ2-7, is GAGVSQTPSNKVTEKGKYVELRCDPISGHTALYWYRQSLGQGPEFLIYFQGTGAADDSGLPNDRFFAVRPEGSVSTLKIQRTERGDSAVYLCASSLRGSDEQYFGPGTRLTVT.

At least ten counts were recorded for this clonotype. The genes are TRBV29-1 and TRBJ2-2; 10 nucleotides line up with TRBD2. After removal of 4 bases from V and 7 bases from J, the junction contained 9 bases not matched to a gene. CDR1 is SQVTM, CDR2 ANQGSEA, per germline. The CDR3 sequence is 15 residues long. The CDR3 region has the DNA TGCAGCGTTGCAAGTCAGGCTAGCGGGAGCGGGGAGCTGTTTTTT. Residues: CSVASQASGSGELFF.

This clonotype came up many times. The chain combines TRBV9 with TRBJ2-1; TRBD2 aligns across 12 bases. Germline V gene sequence: CDR1 SGDLS, CDR2 YYNGEE. V trimming: 3 bases; J trimming: 7 bases; junction bases outside the gene matches: 5. The CDR3 is 15 amino acids. The CDR3, as DNA: TGTGCCAGCAGCGCAAGGACTAGCGGGAATAATGAGCAGTTCTTC. Amino acid sequence: CASSARTSGNNEQFF.

This clonotype was recorded at least ten times. The chain carries TRBV29-1 and TRBJ2-2; D unresolved. V was pared by 1 base and J by 4 bases, with 10 bases between. The CDR3 contains 14 residues. Germline V lookup: CDR1 SQVTM, CDR2 ANQGSEA. The DNA of the CDR3 is TGCAGCGTTGAAGGGCAGGTTAGCACCGGGGAGCTGTTTTTT. Protein sequence: CSVEGQVSTGELFF.

This clonotype was observed at least ten times. V usage is TRBV19 and J usage is TRBJ1-5; a weak D match, TRBD1 (5 bases). The CDR3 consists of 14 residues. Germline values: CDR1 LNHDA, CDR2 SQIVND (reference sequence). The ends were cut back, 7 bases at V and 1 base at J, with 11 bases in the middle. The CDR3 coding sequence is TGTGCCAGTAACCCGGGACCGAGCAATCAGCCCCAGCATTTT. Translation: CASNPGPSNQPQHF.

This clonotype was detected ten times or more. The J gene is TRBJ1-2, the V gene TRBV7-2; perhaps TRBD1 as D (6 bases). The CDR3 sequence is 16 residues long. Per the germline V gene, CDR1 is SGHTA and CDR2 is FQGNSA. V was cut by 2 bases and J by 6 bases, with 19 bases left in between. CDR3 coding DNA: TGTGCCAGCAGCTTAATCCAGGGAGGGGGATGGAATGGCTACACCTTC. Translation gives CASSLIQGGGWNGYTF.

This clonotype was observed at least ten times. This sequence joins TRBV6-5 and TRBJ2-7, with D possibly called TRBD1 or TRBD2 (5 bases each). The CDR3 runs to 14 residues. In germline, CDR1 is MNHEY, CDR2 SVGAGI. The V end lost 5 bases, the J end lost 3 bases, and 14 bases lay between the germline ends. The CDR3 loop reads CASSRDGGLYEQYF. In nucleotides, the CDR3 is TGTGCCAGCAGTAGGGACGGAGGCCTCTACGAGCAGTACTTC.

Many counts were recorded for this clonotype. CDR3 region: CASSEADGRLGSYEQYF. The DNA of the CDR3 is TGTGCCAGCAGTGAAGCGGATGGAAGGTTAGGAAGCTACGAGCAGTACTTC. The chain employs TRBV6-1 and TRBJ2-7; no clear D. The CDR3 length is 17 residues. CDR1 MNHNS and CDR2 SASEGT come from the germline V gene. The ends were cut back, 0 bases at V and 3 bases at J, with 18 bases in the middle.

Ten or more counts support this clonotype. V gene TRBV28 combines with J gene TRBJ2-5, with D unresolved. The V end lost 2 bases, the J end lost 1 base, and 5 bases lay between the germline ends. This CDR3 is built from 13 residues. Looked up from germline, CDR1 is MDHEN and CDR2 is SYDVKM. The DNA of the CDR3 is TGTGCCAGCAGTTTAATAATCCAAGAGACCCAGTACTTC. Its translation: CASSLIIQETQYF.

This clonotype was seen many times. The chain is built from TRBV5-1 and TRBJ1-1, with TRBD1 matching over 8 bases. The length of the CDR3 is 13 residues. The V and J ends lost 0 bases and 7 bases, in that order; junction bases with no gene match: 2. Per the germline V gene, CDR1 is SGHRS and CDR2 is YFSETQ. The CDR3 DNA reads TGCGCCAGCAGCTTGGGGGACAGGAGTGAAGCTTTCTTT. This gives the protein CASSLGDRSEAFF.

At least ten counts were recorded for this clonotype. The genes are TRBV28 and TRBJ1-4, with unresolved D. The germline V gene encodes CDR1 MDHEN and CDR2 SYDVKM. The CDR3 contains 11 residues. The V gene lost 4 bases and the J gene lost 13 bases, with 10 bases spanning the gap. For the CDR3, the DNA is TGTGCCAGCAGTTCGACTAGGATACTGTTTTTT. Protein product: CASSSTRILFF. The full variable domain, completed using reference TRBV28 and TRBJ1-4, is DVKVTQSSRYLVKRTGEKVFLECVQDMDHENMFWYRQDPGLGLRLIYFSYDVKMKEKGDIPEGYSVSREKKERFSLILESASTNQTSMYLCASSSTRILFFGSGTQLSVL.

Ten or more counts support this clonotype. This sequence joins TRBV29-1 and TRBJ2-7, with D perhaps being TRBD1 or TRBD2 (6 bases each). The CDR3 runs to 14 residues. Deletions cut 1 base from V and 7 bases from J, with 17 bases between. Germline V gene lookup returns CDR1 SQVTM and CDR2 ANQGSEA. CDR3 bases: TGCAGCGTTGAAGGAGGGGGAGGCGGTCGGGAGCAGTACTTC. Protein: CSVEGGGGGREQYF.

This clonotype was recorded many times. The gene calls are TRBV9 and TRBJ2-2, with D unclear. V was clipped by 4 bases and J by 1 base, with 5 bases between them. Germline CDR1 reads SGDLS; CDR2 reads YYNGEE. The CDR3 runs to 13 residues. The CDR3, as DNA: TGTGCCAGCAGCCGACAGAACACCGGGGAGCTGTTTTTT. This sequence encodes CASSRQNTGELFF.

V usage is TRBV7-9 and J usage is TRBJ2-1, with D tentatively TRBD2 (8 bases). Trimming cost V 5 bases and J 4 bases, with 18 bases left between them. The V gene's germline CDR1 is SEHNR and CDR2 FQNEAQ (reference sequence). This CDR3 has 16 residues. The CDR3 loop reads CASSGRGGDRYNEQFF. The CDR3 DNA sequence: TGTGCCAGCAGCGGTCGGGGGGGGGACAGATACAATGAGCAGTTCTTC.

The table lists this clonotype with many counts. The V and J genes are TRBV5-1 and TRBJ2-3; 9 nucleotides match TRBD1. Per the germline V gene, CDR1 is SGHRS and CDR2 is YFSETQ. The CDR3 consists of 16 residues. The J segment lost 6 bases and the V segment lost 4 bases, leaving 12 bases of the junction unmatched. CDR3 in amino acids: CASSMDGTGRVDTQYF. The CDR3 DNA sequence: TGCGCCAGCAGCATGGATGGGACAGGGAGGGTGGATACGCAGTATTTT.

This clonotype was seen ten or more times. V is TRBV7-2 and J is TRBJ2-3, with TRBD2 matching over 13 bases. The CDR3 extends over 17 amino acids. CDR1 is SGHTA, CDR2 FQGNSA, per germline. After removal of 0 bases from V and 4 bases from J, the junction contained 4 bases not matched to a gene. CDR3 residues: CASSLAPGLAGSDTQYF. In DNA, the CDR3 is TGTGCCAGCAGCTTAGCGCCGGGACTAGCGGGATCAGATACGCAGTATTTT.

This clonotype was detected ten times or more. The gene calls are TRBV4-1 and TRBJ2-1; no clear D. Germline loops: CDR1 MGHRA, CDR2 YSYEKL. This CDR3 is built from 15 residues. The V end lost 2 bases, the J end lost 6 bases, and 14 bases lay between the germline ends. The CDR3 here is CASSQSGQSLNEQFF. As DNA, the CDR3 is TGCGCCAGCAGCCAATCCGGCCAAAGCCTCAATGAGCAGTTCTTC.

Ten or more counts support this clonotype. The chain couples TRBV4-3 to TRBJ1-4; no definite D call. V shed 4 bases and J shed 5 bases, with 8 bases lying between them. Germline-derived CDR1 and CDR2 are LGHNA and YSLEER. CDR3 size: 13 residues. The CDR3 loop is CASSPRTNEKLFF. DNA of the CDR3: TGCGCCAGCAGCCCCAGGACGAATGAAAAACTGTTTTTT.

The chain combines TRBV28 with TRBJ2-1, with D unresolved. There are 10 residues in the CDR3. Germline CDR1 and CDR2: MDHEN and SYDVKM. Deletions cut 11 bases from V and 4 bases from J, with 6 bases between. CDR3 region: CAWRYNEQFF. Written as DNA, the CDR3 is TGTGCCTGGCGTTACAATGAGCAGTTCTTC.

This clonotype was counted many times. The V gene is TRBV20-1, the J gene TRBJ2-3; TRBD1 or TRBD2 may be the D gene (6 bases each). The germline V gene encodes CDR1 DFQATT and CDR2 SNEGSKA (reference sequence). The CDR3 contains 14 residues. V was cut by 3 bases and J by 6 bases, with 16 bases left in between. The CDR3 spells CSARGGPVPDTQYF. Here the CDR3 DNA reads TGCAGTGCTAGGGGGGGCCCCGTACCCGATACGCAGTATTTT.

This clonotype was seen at least ten times. This chain links TRBV2 with TRBJ1-4; D call uncertain. The CDR3 runs 13 residues. V gave up 7 bases and J gave up 7 bases, with 13 bases separating them. Germline V gene sequence: CDR1 SNHLY, CDR2 FYNNEI. The CDR3 coding sequence is TGTGCCAGCACCGTACAAACGGGTGAAAAACTGTTTTTT. Translation gives CASTVQTGEKLFF.

In this sample, this clonotype turned up many times. The chain joins TRBV5-4 to TRBJ2-2; 9 bases fit TRBD1. The CDR3 sequence is 14 residues long. CDR1 SGHNT and CDR2 YYREEE come from the germline V gene (reference sequence). V was pared by 3 bases and J by 6 bases, with 3 bases of the junction left unmatched. The CDR3 here is CASSSGQGAGELFF. The CDR3 DNA reads TGTGCCAGCAGCTCGGGACAGGGCGCCGGGGAGCTGTTTTTT.

Note on this clonotype: A much larger clone sits a single nucleotide away, making a read error possible. The chain is built from TRBV25-1 and TRBJ2-3, with D perhaps TRBD2 (7 bases). CDR1 and CDR2 (germline): MGHDK, SYGVNS. This CDR3 contains 15 residues. Trimming cost V 3 bases and J 2 bases, with 12 bases left between them. The CDR3 loop is CASSEGGDITDTQYF. The CDR3 DNA sequence: TGTGCCAGCAGTGAGGGAGGGGACATCACAGATACGCAGTATTTT. Complete variable domain (other parts from reference TRBV25-1 and TRBJ2-3): EADIYQTPRYLVIGTGKKITLECSQTMGHDKMYWYQQDPGMELHLIHYSYGVNSTEKGDLSSESTVSRIRTEHFPLTLESARPSHTSQYLCASSEGGDITDTQYFGPGTRLTVL.

This clonotype showed up many times. The chain joins TRBV14 to TRBJ2-1; D uncertain. Germline-derived CDR1 and CDR2 are SGHDN and FVKESK. Trimming removed 0 bases from V and 6 bases from J, with 12 bases in between. This CDR3 is built from 15 residues. CDR3 loop: CASSQEGLGSNEQFF. CDR3 DNA: TGTGCCAGCAGCCAAGAGGGTCTTGGCAGCAATGAGCAGTTCTTC. Full variable domain (outside the CDR3, taken from reference TRBV14 and TRBJ2-1): EAGVTQFPSHSVIEKGQTVTLRCDPISGHDNLYWYRRVMGKEIKFLLHFVKESKQDESGMPNNRFLAERTGGTYSTLKVQPAELEDSGVYFCASSQEGLGSNEQFFGPGTRLTVL.